The rows below give T cell receptor beta chains drawn from one sample of a study of cytomegalovirus exposure and HLA in healthy donors. The table came from immunoSEQ multiplex PCR; TCRdb's copy has only in-frame clones and leaves some out. The profile shows 150,000 to 200,000 clones, roughly 82% of them singletons. The material sequenced was PBMCs. The receptors were gathered from a woman aged 25 to 39 in good health and CMV-seronegative. Both conserved end residues are part of each CDR3. Fields, in order: clone size, D gene, V gene, J gene, CDR3 DNA, CDR3 protein. A D gene is named only where the DNA matches it firmly. Some rows mark clone size as missing; the rest say once, few, many or name a class of expanded clone.

clone size: NA
D gene: TRBD2
V gene: TRBV10-1
J gene: TRBJ2-1
CDR3 DNA: TGCGCCAGCAGTGAGACAGCGGGGACGGGCTACAATGAGCAGTTCTTC
CDR3 protein: CASSETAGTGYNEQFF

clone size: NA
D gene: TRBD1
V gene: TRBV7-9
J gene: TRBJ1-1
CDR3 DNA: TGTGCCAGCAGCTTGTCCCGGGACAGGGGGCGTACTGAAGCTTTCTTT
CDR3 protein: CASSLSRDRGRTEAFF

clone size: NA
D gene: NA
V gene: TRBV30
J gene: TRBJ2-3
CDR3 DNA: TGTGCCTGGATACCAGGAGGTGGTACAGATACGCAGTATTTT
CDR3 protein: CAWIPGGGTDTQYF

clone size: NA
D gene: NA
V gene: TRBV4-1
J gene: TRBJ1-1
CDR3 DNA: TGCGCCAGCAGCCTTACACCCACAGGGTACATGAACACTGAAGCTTTCTTT
CDR3 protein: CASSLTPTGYMNTEAFF

clone size: few
D gene: TRBD1
V gene: TRBV9
J gene: TRBJ2-3
CDR3 DNA: TGTGCCAGCAGCGTCCTTCCGGGACAGGGGACTCTGGATACGCAGTATTTT
CDR3 protein: CASSVLPGQGTLDTQYF

clone size: once
D gene: TRBD1
V gene: TRBV5-4
J gene: TRBJ1-3
CDR3 DNA: TGTGCCAGCAGCTTGATGGGACAGGGGAACGCCATATATTTT
CDR3 protein: CASSLMGQGNAIYF

clone size: NA
D gene: NA
V gene: TRBV23-1
J gene: TRBJ1-2
CDR3 DNA: TGCGCCAGCACCGACCCCCGAGGGAACTATGGCTACACCTTC
CDR3 protein: CASTDPRGNYGYTF

clone size: NA
D gene: NA
V gene: TRBV27
J gene: TRBJ1-2
CDR3 DNA: TGTGCCAGCAGTCCCCAGGGAGGGGGTAGCCTATTTTCCCATGGCTACACCTTC
CDR3 protein: CASSPQGGGSLFSHGYTF

clone size: NA
D gene: TRBD2
V gene: TRBV4-3
J gene: TRBJ2-7
CDR3 DNA: TGCGCCAGCAGCCAAGACCCCGGGATAGCGGGAGTAGATCCCACTACTTGCGAGCAGTACTTC
CDR3 protein: CASSQDPGIAGVDPTTCEQYF

clone size: NA
D gene: NA
V gene: TRBV6-1
J gene: TRBJ2-1
CDR3 DNA: TGTGCCAGCAGTGAGGAGACTACCACCTACAATGAGCAGTTCTTC
CDR3 protein: CASSEETTTYNEQFF

clone size: NA
D gene: TRBD1
V gene: TRBV28
J gene: TRBJ1-1
CDR3 DNA: TGTGCCAGCAGTTTATCCGGACAGGGACAAATTGAAGCTTTCTTT
CDR3 protein: CASSLSGQGQIEAFF

clone size: NA
D gene: TRBD1
V gene: TRBV6-5
J gene: TRBJ1-1
CDR3 DNA: TGTGCCAGCAGTTACTTGACAGGGGTGACTGAAGCTTTCTTT
CDR3 protein: CASSYLTGVTEAFF

clone size: NA
D gene: NA
V gene: TRBV4-2
J gene: TRBJ2-1
CDR3 DNA: TGTGCCAGCAGCCAAGTTCTGGGACAACCACCGGGTGAGCAGTTCTTC
CDR3 protein: CASSQVLGQPPGEQFF

clone size: NA
D gene: TRBD2
V gene: TRBV19
J gene: TRBJ2-3
CDR3 DNA: TGTGCCAGTAGTATGGAGCGGGGACCCGATACGCAGTATTTT
CDR3 protein: CASSMERGPDTQYF

clone size: NA
D gene: NA
V gene: TRBV2
J gene: TRBJ2-1
CDR3 DNA: TGTGCCAGCAGTGGGAAGATCGGGAGCTCCTACAATGAGCAGTTCTTC
CDR3 protein: CASSGKIGSSYNEQFF

clone size: once
D gene: NA
V gene: TRBV6-5
J gene: TRBJ1-1
CDR3 DNA: TGTGCCAGCAGCCCGGAGTATGCGAACACTGAAGCTTTCTTT
CDR3 protein: CASSPEYANTEAFF